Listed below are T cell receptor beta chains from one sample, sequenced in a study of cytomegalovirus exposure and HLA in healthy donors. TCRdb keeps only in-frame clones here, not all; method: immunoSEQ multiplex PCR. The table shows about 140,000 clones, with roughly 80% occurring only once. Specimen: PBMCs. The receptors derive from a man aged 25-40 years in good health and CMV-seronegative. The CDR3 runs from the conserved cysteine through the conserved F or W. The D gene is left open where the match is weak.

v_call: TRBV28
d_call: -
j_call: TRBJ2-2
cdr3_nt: TGTGCCAGCAGTCACTACCGGCGCGGCACCGGGGAGCTGTTTTTT
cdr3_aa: CASSHYRRGTGELFF

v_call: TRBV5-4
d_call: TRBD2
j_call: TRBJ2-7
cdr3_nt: TGTGCCAGCAGCTTGGTAGCGGGAGGCCCCTACGAGCAGTACTTC
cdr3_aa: CASSLVAGGPYEQYF

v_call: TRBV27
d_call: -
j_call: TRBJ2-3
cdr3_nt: TGTGCCAGCAGTTCCCGGACACTCCCCCGTAGGGCTAGCACAGATACGCAGTATTTT
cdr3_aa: CASSSRTLPRRASTDTQYF

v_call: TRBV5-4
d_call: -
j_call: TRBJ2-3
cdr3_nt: TGTGCCAGCAGCCCGCTCGGTATAGATACGCAGTATTTT
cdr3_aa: CASSPLGIDTQYF

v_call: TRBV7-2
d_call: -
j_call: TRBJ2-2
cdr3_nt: TGTGCCAGCAGCTTTTCGGGAGCGAACACCGGGGAGCTGTTTTTT
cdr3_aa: CASSFSGANTGELFF

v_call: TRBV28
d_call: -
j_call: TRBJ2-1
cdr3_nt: TGTGCCAGCCTAAGATACAATGAGCAGTTCTTC
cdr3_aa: CASLRYNEQFF

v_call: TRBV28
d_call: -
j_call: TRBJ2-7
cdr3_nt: TGTGCCAGCAGAAGGGAGAGCCTCTACGAGCAGTACTTC
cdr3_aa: CASRRESLYEQYF

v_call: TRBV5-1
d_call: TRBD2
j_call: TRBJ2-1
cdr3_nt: TGCGCCAGCAGATTTCCCGCGGGAGAAGTTTCCTACAATGAGCAGTTCTTC
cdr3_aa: CASRFPAGEVSYNEQFF

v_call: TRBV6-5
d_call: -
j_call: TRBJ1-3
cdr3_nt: TGTGCCAGCAGTTACTCGCACCGGGGTGGAAACACCATATATTTT
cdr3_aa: CASSYSHRGGNTIYF

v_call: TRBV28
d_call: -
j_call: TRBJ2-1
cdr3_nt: TGTGCCAGCAGGCCCCGGGTCCCAGGGAACTATGAGCAGTTCTTC
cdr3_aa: CASRPRVPGNYEQFF

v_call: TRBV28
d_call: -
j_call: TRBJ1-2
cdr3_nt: TGTGCCAGCCACCTAAAGGGGTGGGGGCCCTACACCTTC
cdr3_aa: CASHLKGWGPYTF